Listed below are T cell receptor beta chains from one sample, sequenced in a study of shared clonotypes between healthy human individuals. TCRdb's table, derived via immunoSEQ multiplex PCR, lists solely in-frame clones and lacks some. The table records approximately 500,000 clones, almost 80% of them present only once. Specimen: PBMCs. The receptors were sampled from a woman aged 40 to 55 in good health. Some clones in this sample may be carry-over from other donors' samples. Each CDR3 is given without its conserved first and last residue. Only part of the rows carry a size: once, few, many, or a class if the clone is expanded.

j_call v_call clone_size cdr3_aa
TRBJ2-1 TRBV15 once ATSRDLGGGGYNEQF
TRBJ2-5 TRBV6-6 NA ASSPLLGRGETQY
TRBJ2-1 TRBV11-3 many ASSPQGGKSYNEQF
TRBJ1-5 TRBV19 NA ASSIPGEAGQPQH
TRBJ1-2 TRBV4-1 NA ASSTIGQGNYGYT
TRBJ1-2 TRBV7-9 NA ASSLGTASYYGYT
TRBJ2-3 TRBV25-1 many ASSEPLLVGTDTQY
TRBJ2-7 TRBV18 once ASSAGDEQY
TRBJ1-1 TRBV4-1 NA ASSLRAGDTEAF
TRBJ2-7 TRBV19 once ASSPATGTSSYEQY
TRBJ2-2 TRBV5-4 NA ASSPGLAGHTGELF
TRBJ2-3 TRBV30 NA AWSIGGRQGHTQY
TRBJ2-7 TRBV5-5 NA ASSWTSGRAYEQY
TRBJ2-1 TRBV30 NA AWSVTFPPTTSATRSQF
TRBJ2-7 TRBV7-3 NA ASSTTGVGEQY
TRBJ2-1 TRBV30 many AWSSNEQF
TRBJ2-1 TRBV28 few ASSWRFLNEQF
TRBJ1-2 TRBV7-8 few ASSLSGASNYGYT
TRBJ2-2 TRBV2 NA AFGAGGGTGELF
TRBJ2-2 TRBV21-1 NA ASSKEGQGARLAGFTGELF
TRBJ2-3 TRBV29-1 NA SVETPTADPDTQY
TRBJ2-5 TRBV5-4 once ASSWGGPLPQY
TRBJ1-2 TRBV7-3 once ASSPGSGVAYGYT
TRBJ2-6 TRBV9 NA ASSVAGNSGANVLT
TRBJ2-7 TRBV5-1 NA ASRGGARGNEQY
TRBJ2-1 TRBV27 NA ASSSSWGSYNEQF
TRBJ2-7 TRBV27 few ASSPQREGVREQY
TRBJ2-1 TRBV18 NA ASSPTRSYNEQF
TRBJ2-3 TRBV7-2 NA ASSLAGTGTDTQY
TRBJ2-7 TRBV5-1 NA ASSRDRGEQY